These T cell receptor beta chains were read from a single sample in a study of CD8+ T cells in alopecia areata. Repertoires were generated with immunoSEQ multiplex PCR, while TCRdb's copy carries only in-frame clones and drops some. The sample includes around 100,000 clones, less than 70% seen only once; the top ten take roughly 8.8%. Sequences were obtained from CD4+ T cells sorted from blood. The receptor set was obtained from a human donor in good health. The conserved cysteine and the conserved F or W are not part of the CDR3 here. The order of the fields is CDR3 length, D gene, V gene, J gene, CDR3 protein. The D gene is left open where the match is weak.

>13|-|TRBV28|TRBJ1-1
ASSPGTPMNTEAF
>10|-|TRBV6-6|TRBJ1-4
ASSYRSEKLF
>14|TRBD1|TRBV7-2|TRBJ1-6
ASSLNVGQVESPLH
>10|-|TRBV6-1|TRBJ1-2
ASSEGGRGYT
>13|TRBD2|TRBV6-5|TRBJ2-7
ASRDLRAGGPEQY
>11|-|TRBV2|TRBJ2-3
ASSVRSADTQY
>12|-|TRBV29-1|TRBJ2-2
SVENSVNTGELF
>8|-|TRBV20-1|TRBJ1-2
SAAYYGYT
>11|TRBD1|TRBV29-1|TRBJ1-2
SVLARTGYGYT
>11|-|TRBV7-9|TRBJ1-5
ASSSQGDQPQH
>17|TRBD1|TRBV4-2|TRBJ1-2
ASSQDGFGRDRRSYGYT
>12|TRBD2|TRBV5-6|TRBJ2-5
ASTLAGLTETQY
>12|-|TRBV29-1|TRBJ1-2
SVATEYLRYGYT
>14|-|TRBV18|TRBJ2-3
ASSPSSRGLRDTQY
>11|TRBD2|TRBV10-3|TRBJ2-7
AIRGTSTYEQY
>11|-|TRBV7-2|TRBJ2-5
ASNQYRQETQY
>11|-|TRBV6-5|TRBJ2-5
ASSSPGLGTQY
>11|-|TRBV29-1|TRBJ1-2
SVVNWEGYGYT
>12|TRBD1|TRBV29-1|TRBJ1-1
SVGKGALSTEAF
>14|TRBD1|TRBV9|TRBJ2-7
ASSAGTGFNAYEQY
>14|-|TRBV7-9|TRBJ1-2
ASSLLGSQVEYGYT
>11|TRBD1|TRBV6-5|TRBJ1-2
ATVRGTGNGYT
>12|-|TRBV6-1|TRBJ2-1
ASRRDGSYNEQF